This TCR beta chain was recorded in a study of blood T cells in healthy people across ages. Looking at the study overall: Template-switching capture recovered about one barcoded beta molecule per two T cells.

The authors ran a second PCR of about 7 to 11 cycles using a sample-barcoded 5' primer and a J-beta primer mix. Researchers report that a template-switch adaptor with 12 random nucleotides tagged each cDNA molecule. Each CDR3 protein is one row after TCRdb ran MiXCR on the 5' RACE reads. The repertoire holds 1.5 million to 2 million distinct CDR3 sequences, with 28% as singletons. From germline, CDR1 is MNHEY and CDR2 SVGAGI. Trimming shortened V by 4 bases and J by 6 bases, and 9 bases separated the two germline ends. The CDR3 consists of 12 residues. There are a few counts of this clonotype. Its antigen is unknown. Study findings and constraints: Using unsorted PBMCs precluded a conclusive naive versus antigen-experienced comparison. Diversity estimates from one million T cells were considered underestimates.

The source is a woman between 25 and 40 years old in good health. The V call is TRBV6-5, the J call TRBJ1-1; TRBD1 is a possible D gene (5 bases). What was sequenced was blood. Here the CDR3 reads CASSSPGAEAFF. The CDR3 DNA follows: TGTGCCAGCAGTTCCCCGGGGGCTGAAGCTTTCTTT.